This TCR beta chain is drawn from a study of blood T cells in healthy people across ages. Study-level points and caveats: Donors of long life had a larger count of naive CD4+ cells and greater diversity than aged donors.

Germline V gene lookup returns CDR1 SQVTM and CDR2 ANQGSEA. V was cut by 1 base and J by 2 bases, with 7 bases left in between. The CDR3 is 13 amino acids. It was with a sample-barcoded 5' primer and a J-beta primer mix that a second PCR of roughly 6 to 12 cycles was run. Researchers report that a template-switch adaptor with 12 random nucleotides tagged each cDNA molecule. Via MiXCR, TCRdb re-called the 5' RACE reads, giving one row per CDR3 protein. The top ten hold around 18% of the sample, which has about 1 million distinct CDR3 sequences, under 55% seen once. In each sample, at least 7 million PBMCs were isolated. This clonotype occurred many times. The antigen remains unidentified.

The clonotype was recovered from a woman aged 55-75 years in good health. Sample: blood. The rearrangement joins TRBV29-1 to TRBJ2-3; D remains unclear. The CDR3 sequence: CSVEGHFTDTQYF. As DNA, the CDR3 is TGCAGCGTTGAAGGACATTTCACAGATACGCAGTATTTT.